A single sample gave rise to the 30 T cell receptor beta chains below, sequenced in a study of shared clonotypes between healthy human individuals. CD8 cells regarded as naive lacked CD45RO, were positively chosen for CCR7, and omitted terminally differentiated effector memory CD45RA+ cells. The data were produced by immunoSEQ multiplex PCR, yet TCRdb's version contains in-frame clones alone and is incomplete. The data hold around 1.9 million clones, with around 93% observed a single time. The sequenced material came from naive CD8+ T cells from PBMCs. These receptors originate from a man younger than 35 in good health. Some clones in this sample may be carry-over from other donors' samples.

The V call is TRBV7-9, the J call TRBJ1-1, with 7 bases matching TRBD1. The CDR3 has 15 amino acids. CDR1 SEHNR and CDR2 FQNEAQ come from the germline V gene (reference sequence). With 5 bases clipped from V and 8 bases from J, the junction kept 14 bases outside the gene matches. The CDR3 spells CASSQVGGQNPEAFF. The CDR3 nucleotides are TGTGCCAGCAGCCAAGTAGGGGGACAGAATCCCGAAGCTTTCTTT.

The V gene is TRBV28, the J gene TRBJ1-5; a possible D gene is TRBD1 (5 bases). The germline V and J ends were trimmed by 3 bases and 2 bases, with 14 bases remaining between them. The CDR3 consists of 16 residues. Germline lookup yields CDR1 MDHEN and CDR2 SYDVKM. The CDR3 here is CASSFWSLTGNQPQHF. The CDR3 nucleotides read TGTGCCAGCAGTTTTTGGAGTCTGACAGGCAATCAGCCCCAGCATTTT.

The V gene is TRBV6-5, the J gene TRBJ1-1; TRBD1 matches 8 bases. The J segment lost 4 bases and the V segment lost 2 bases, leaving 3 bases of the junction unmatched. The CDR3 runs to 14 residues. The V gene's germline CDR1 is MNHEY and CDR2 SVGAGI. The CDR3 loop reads CASSYRTGTTEAFF. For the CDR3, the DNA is TGTGCCAGCAGTTACAGGACAGGGACCACTGAAGCTTTCTTT.

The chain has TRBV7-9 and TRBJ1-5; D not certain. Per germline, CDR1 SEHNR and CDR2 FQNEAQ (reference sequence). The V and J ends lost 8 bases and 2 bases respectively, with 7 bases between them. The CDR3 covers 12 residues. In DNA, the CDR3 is TGTGCCAGCTGCGTAGGCAATCAGCCCCAGCATTTT. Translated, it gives CASCVGNQPQHF.

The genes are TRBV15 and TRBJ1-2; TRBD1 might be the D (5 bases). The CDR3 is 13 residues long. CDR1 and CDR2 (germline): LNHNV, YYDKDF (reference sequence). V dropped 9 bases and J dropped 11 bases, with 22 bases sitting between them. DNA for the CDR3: TGTGCCACGGGCTATGGGACCGGGTTTATTTACACCTTC. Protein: CATGYGTGFIYTF.

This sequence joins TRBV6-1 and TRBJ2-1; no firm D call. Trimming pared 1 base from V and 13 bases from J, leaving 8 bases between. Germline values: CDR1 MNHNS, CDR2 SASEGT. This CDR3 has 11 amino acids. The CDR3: CASSEGTYQFF. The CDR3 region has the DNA TGTGCCAGCAGTGAAGGTACCTACCAGTTCTTC.

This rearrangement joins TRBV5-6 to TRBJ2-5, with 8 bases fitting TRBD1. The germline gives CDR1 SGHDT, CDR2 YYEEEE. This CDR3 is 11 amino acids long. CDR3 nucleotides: TGTGGGTTCGGACAGGGAGAGACCCAGTACTTC. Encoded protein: CGFGQGETQYF.

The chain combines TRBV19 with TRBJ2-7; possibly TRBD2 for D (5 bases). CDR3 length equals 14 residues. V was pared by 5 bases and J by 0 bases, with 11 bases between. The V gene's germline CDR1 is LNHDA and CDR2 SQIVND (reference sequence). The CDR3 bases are TGTGCCAGTAGTCTCAGAGGGTTCTCCTACGAGCAGTACTTC. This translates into CASSLRGFSYEQYF. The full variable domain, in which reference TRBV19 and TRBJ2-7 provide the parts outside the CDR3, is DGGITQSPKYLFRKEGQNVTLSCEQNLNHDAMYWYRQDPGQGLRLIYYSQIVNDFQKGDIAEGYSVSREKKESFPLTVTSAQKNPTAFYLCASSLRGFSYEQYFGPGTRLTVT.

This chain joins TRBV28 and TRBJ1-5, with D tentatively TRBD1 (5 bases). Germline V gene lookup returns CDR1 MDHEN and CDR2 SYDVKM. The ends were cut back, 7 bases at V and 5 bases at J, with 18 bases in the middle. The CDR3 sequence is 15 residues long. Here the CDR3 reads CASNVVRGPHQPQHF. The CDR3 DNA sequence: TGTGCCAGCAACGTGGTTAGGGGTCCCCATCAGCCCCAGCATTTT.

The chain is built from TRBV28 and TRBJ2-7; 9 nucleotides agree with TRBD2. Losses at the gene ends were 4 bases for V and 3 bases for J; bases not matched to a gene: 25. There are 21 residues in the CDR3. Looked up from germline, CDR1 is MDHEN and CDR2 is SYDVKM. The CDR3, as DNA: TGTGCCAGCAGTTCCAGAGGGAAGGGTGGGACTAGCAGACATCTCCGCTACGAGCAGTACTTC. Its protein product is CASSSRGKGGTSRHLRYEQYF.

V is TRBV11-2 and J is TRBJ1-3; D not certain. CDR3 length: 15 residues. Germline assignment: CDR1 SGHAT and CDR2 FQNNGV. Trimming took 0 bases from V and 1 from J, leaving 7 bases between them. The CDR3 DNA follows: TGTGCCAGCAGCTTAGACCCCGATTCTGGAAACACCATATATTTT. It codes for CASSLDPDSGNTIYF. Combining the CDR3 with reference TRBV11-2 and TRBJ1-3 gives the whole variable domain EAGVAQSPRYKIIEKRQSVAFWCNPISGHATLYWYQQILGQGPKLLIQFQNNGVVDDSQLPKDRFSAERLKGVDSTLKIQPAKLEDSAVYLCASSLDPDSGNTIYFGEGSWLTVV.

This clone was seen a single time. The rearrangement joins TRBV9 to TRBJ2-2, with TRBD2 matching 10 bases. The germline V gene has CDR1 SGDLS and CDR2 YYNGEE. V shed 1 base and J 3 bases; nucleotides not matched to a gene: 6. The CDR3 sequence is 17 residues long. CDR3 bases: TGTGCCAGCAGCGTATCCCTAGCGGGAGTCGACACCGGGGAGCTGTTTTTT. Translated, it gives CASSVSLAGVDTGELFF.

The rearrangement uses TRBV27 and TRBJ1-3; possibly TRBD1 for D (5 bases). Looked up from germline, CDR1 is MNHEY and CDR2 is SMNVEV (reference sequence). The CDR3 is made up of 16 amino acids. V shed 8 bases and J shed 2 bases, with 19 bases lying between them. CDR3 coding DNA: TGTGCCAGCTCCCAAAATGGGGGGTGGACTGGAAACACCATATATTTT. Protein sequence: CASSQNGGWTGNTIYF.

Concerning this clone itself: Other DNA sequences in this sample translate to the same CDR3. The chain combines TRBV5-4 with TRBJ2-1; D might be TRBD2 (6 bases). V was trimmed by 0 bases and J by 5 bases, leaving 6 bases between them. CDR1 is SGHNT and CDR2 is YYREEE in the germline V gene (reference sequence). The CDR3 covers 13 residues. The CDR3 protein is CASSLGTNNEQFF. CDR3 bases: TGTGCCAGCAGCTTGGGGACTAACAATGAGCAGTTCTTC.

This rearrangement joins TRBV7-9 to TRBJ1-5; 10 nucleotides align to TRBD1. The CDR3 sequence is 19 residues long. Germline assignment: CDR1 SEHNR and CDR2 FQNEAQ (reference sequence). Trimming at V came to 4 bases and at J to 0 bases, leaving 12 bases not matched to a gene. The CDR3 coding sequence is TGTGCCAGCAGCTCCGTTAAGCCGGGACAGGGGAATAGCAATCAGCCCCAGCATTTT. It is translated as CASSSVKPGQGNSNQPQHF.

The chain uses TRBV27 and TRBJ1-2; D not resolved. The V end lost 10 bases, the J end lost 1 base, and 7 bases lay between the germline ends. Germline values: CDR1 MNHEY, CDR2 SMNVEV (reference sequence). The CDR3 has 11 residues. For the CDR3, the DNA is TGTGCCACATGGGGTAACTATGGCTACACCTTC. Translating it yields CATWGNYGYTF.

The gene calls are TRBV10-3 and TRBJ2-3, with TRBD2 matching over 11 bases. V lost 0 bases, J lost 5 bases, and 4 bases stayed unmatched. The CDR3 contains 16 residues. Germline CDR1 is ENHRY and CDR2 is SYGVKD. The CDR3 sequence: CAISESRTSGLDTQYF. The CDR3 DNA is TGTGCCATCAGTGAGTCTCGGACTAGCGGGTTAGATACGCAGTATTTT.

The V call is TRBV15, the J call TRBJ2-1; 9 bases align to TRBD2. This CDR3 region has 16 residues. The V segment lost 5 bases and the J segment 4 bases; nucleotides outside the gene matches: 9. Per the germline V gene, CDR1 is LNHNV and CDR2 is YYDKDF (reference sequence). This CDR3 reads CATSDPPGLAYNEQFF. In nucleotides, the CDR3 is TGTGCCACCAGCGATCCCCCGGGACTAGCTTACAATGAGCAGTTCTTC. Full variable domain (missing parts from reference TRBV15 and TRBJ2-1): DAMVIQNPRYQVTQFGKPVTLSCSQTLNHNVMYWYQQKSSQAPKLLFHYYDKDFNNEADTPDNFQSRRPNTSFCFLDIRSPGLGDTAMYLCATSDPPGLAYNEQFFGPGTRLTVL.

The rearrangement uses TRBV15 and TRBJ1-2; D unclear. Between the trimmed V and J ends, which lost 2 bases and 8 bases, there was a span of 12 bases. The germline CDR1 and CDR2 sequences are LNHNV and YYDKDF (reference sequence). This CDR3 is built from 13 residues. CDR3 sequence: CATSRSRTPGYTF. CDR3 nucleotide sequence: TGTGCCACCAGCAGATCCCGGACTCCCGGCTACACCTTC.

Written as DNA, the CDR3 is TGTGCCAGCAGTTTGATCCCCGGGACTAGCATCGGCGAGCAGTACTTC. Its protein is CASSLIPGTSIGEQYF. V and J are TRBV28 and TRBJ2-7; TRBD2 aligns across 9 bases. V lost 3 bases to trimming and J lost 6 bases; unmatched junction nucleotides: 12. CDR1 is MDHEN and CDR2 is SYDVKM in the germline V gene. There are 16 residues in the CDR3.

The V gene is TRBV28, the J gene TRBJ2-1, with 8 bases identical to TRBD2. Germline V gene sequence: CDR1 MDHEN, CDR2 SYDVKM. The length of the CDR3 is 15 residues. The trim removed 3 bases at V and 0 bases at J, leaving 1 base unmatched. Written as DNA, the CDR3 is TGTGCCAGCAGTTTTAGCGGGAACTCCTACAATGAGCAGTTCTTC. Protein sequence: CASSFSGNSYNEQFF. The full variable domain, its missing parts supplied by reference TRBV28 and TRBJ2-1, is DVKVTQSSRYLVKRTGEKVFLECVQDMDHENMFWYRQDPGLGLRLIYFSYDVKMKEKGDIPEGYSVSREKKERFSLILESASTNQTSMYLCASSFSGNSYNEQFFGPGTRLTVL.

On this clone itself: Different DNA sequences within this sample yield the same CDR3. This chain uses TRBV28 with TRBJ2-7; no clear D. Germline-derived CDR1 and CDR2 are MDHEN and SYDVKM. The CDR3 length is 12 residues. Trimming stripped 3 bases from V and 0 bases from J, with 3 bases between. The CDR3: CASSFRSYEQYF. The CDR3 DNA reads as TGTGCCAGCAGTTTCCGCTCCTACGAGCAGTACTTC.

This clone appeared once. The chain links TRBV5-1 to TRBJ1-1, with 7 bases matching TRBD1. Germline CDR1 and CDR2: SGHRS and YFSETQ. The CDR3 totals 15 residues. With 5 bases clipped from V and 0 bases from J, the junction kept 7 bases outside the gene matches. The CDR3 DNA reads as TGCGCCAGCAGTCAGCGACAGGGCTTGAACACTGAAGCTTTCTTT. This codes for CASSQRQGLNTEAFF.

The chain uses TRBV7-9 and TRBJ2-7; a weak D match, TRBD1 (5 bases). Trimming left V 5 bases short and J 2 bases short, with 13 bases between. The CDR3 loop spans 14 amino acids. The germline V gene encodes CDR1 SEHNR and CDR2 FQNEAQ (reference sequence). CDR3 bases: TGTGCCAGCAGCCACCGACAGTCCCCCTACGAGCAGTACTTC. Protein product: CASSHRQSPYEQYF.

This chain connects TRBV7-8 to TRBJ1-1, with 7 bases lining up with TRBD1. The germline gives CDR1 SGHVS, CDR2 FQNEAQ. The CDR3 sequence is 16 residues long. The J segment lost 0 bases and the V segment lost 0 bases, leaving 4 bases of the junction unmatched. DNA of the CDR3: TGTGCCAGCAGCTTAGCGAAGGGACAGTTGAACACTGAAGCTTTCTTT. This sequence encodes CASSLAKGQLNTEAFF.

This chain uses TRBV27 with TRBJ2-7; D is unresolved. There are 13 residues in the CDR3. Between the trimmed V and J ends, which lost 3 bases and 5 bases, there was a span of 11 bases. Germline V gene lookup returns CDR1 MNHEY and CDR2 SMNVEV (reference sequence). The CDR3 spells CASSFRSWDEQYF. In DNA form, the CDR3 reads TGTGCCAGCAGTTTTAGGTCCTGGGACGAGCAGTACTTC.

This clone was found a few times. CDR3 nucleotide sequence: TGCACCGACGTCCGGGGGACTGAAGCTTTCTTT. It yields the protein CTDVRGTEAFF. This chain links TRBV29-1 with TRBJ1-1, with a tentative D call TRBD1 (5 bases). Germline V gene data show CDR1 as SQVTM and CDR2 as ANQGSEA. The CDR3 contains 11 residues.

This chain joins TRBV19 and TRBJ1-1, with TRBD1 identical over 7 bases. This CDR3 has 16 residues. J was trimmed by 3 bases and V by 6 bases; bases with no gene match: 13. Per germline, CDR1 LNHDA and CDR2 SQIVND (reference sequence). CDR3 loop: CASRMTTGRLDTEAFF. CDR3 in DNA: TGTGCCAGTAGAATGACGACAGGGCGGCTGGACACTGAAGCTTTCTTT.

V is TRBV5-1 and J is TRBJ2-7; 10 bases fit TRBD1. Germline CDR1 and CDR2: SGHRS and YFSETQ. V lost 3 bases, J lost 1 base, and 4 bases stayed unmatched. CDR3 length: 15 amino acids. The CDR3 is CASSWRGQGSYEQYF. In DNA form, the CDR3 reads TGCGCCAGCAGCTGGAGGGGACAGGGGTCCTACGAGCAGTACTTC.

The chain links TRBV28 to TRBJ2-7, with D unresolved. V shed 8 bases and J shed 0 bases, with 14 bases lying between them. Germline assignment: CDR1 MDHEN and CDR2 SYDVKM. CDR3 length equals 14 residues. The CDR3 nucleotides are TGTGCCAGCTACTCATGGAGAAGCTCCTACGAGCAGTACTTC. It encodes CASYSWRSSYEQYF.